This passage covers 15 T cell receptor beta chains from one sample sequenced in a study of cytomegalovirus exposure and HLA in healthy donors. PCR used 60 Vbeta primers and 13 Jbeta primers. TCRdb's table, derived via immunoSEQ multiplex PCR, lists solely in-frame clones and lacks some. The sample lists roughly 250,000 clones, 84% occurring once. Sequencing was done on a sample of PBMCs. Receptors were obtained from a woman in her thirties or forties in good health and CMV-seropositive.

To note about this clone: Mismatch with germline at one junction end may stem from a read error. V usage is TRBV7-7 and J usage is TRBJ2-5, with 8 positions matching TRBD1. Germline V gene data show CDR1 as SSHAT and CDR2 as FNYEAQ (reference sequence). The CDR3 loop spans 16 amino acids. CDR3 protein: CASSLGLRGPQETQYF. As DNA, the CDR3 is TGTGCTAGCAGCTTAGGACTCAGGGGGCCCCAAGAGACCCAGTACTTC. The full variable domain, completed using reference TRBV7-7 and TRBJ2-5, is GAGVSQSPRYKVTKRGQDVTLRCDPISSHATLYWYQQALGQGPEFLTYFNYEAQPDKSGLPSDRFSAERPEGSISTLTIQRTEQRDSAMYRCASSLGLRGPQETQYFGPGTRLLVL.

V usage is TRBV5-1 and J usage is TRBJ2-3; D call uncertain. The V gene's germline CDR1 is SGHRS and CDR2 YFSETQ. Between the trimmed V and J ends, which lost 0 bases and 0 bases, there was a span of 8 bases. CDR3 length: 15 residues. The CDR3 region has the DNA TGCGCCAGCAGCTTGGGCTTTAGTAGCACAGATACGCAGTATTTT. Encoded protein: CASSLGFSSTDTQYF.

The CDR3 region is CASSVSTGARNTEAFF. The DNA for the CDR3 is TGTGCCAGCAGCGTATCCACAGGGGCGAGAAACACTGAAGCTTTCTTT. V is TRBV7-2 and J is TRBJ1-1; 7 bases map to TRBD1. The V and J ends lost 5 bases and 2 bases, in that order; junction bases with no gene match: 11. The CDR3 length is 16 residues. The germline CDR1 and CDR2 sequences are SGHTA and FQGNSA.

This sequence joins TRBV5-1 and TRBJ2-2; 14 bases are shared with TRBD2. Trimming took 4 bases from V and 5 from J; bases not matched to a gene: 10. There are 18 residues in the CDR3. Germline CDR1 reads SGHRS; CDR2 reads YFSETQ. In DNA form, the CDR3 reads TGCGCCAGCAGCCCGGGGACTAGCGGGAGTTTACCTACCGGGGAGCTGTTTTTT. This sequence encodes CASSPGTSGSLPTGELFF.

The chain joins TRBV10-3 to TRBJ2-3, with 12 positions matching TRBD2. J gave up 2 bases and V 5 bases, and 2 bases lay outside the gene matches. The CDR3 sequence is 15 residues long. Germline V gene sequence: CDR1 ENHRY, CDR2 SYGVKD. CDR3 region: CAISRTSGTTDTQYF. The CDR3 nucleotides are TGTGCCATCAGTAGGACTAGCGGGACCACAGATACGCAGTATTTT.

This clone was seen a handful of times. The genes are TRBV6-5 and TRBJ2-1, with D tentatively TRBD2 (6 bases). The length of the CDR3 is 15 residues. Germline V gene sequence: CDR1 MNHEY, CDR2 SVGAGI. V was trimmed by 5 bases and J by 1 base, leaving 12 bases between them. DNA for the CDR3: TGTGCCAGCAGTACCAAGCGGGTTTCCTACAATGAGCAGTTCTTC. Translation: CASSTKRVSYNEQFF.

This rearrangement joins TRBV30 to TRBJ2-3; D is unresolved. V was trimmed by 4 bases and J by 0 bases, leaving 11 bases between them. The CDR3 is 14 amino acids. Looked up from germline, CDR1 is GTSNPN and CDR2 is SVGIG (reference sequence). DNA of the CDR3: TGTGCCTGGAATCCGAGGATTAGCACAGATACGCAGTATTTT. It yields the protein CAWNPRISTDTQYF.

V gene TRBV9 combines with J gene TRBJ2-5; 9 positions agree with TRBD2. The CDR3 extends over 15 amino acids. V lost 0 bases and J lost 3; bases outside the gene matches: 3. Germline CDR1 and CDR2: SGDLS and YYNGEE. The CDR3 DNA sequence: TGTGCCAGCAGCGTAGCGCCTAGCGGGAAAGAGACCCAGTACTTC. Amino acid sequence: CASSVAPSGKETQYF.

V usage is TRBV6-4 and J usage is TRBJ2-3; D is perhaps TRBD2 (5 bases). This CDR3 region has 15 residues. The ends were cut back, 3 bases at V and 0 bases at J, with 10 bases in the middle. Germline CDR1 and CDR2: MRHNA and SNTAGT. The CDR3 region has the DNA TGTGCCAGCAGTGAGTCAAGGACTAGCACAGATACGCAGTATTTT. Its translation: CASSESRTSTDTQYF.

The V call is TRBV2, the J call TRBJ2-5; D perhaps matches TRBD2 (6 bases). The J call may be wrong; the DNA end is better matched by TRBJ2-7. Per germline, CDR1 SNHLY and CDR2 FYNNEI. This CDR3 region has 15 residues. The CDR3 here is CASSVAAGRAYEQYF. Written as DNA, the CDR3 is TGTGCCAGCAGTGTAGCGGCGGGACGAGCCTACGAGCAGTACTTC.

The chain carries TRBV11-2 and TRBJ1-4; the D is unclear. From germline, CDR1 is SGHAT and CDR2 FQNNGV. The CDR3 runs 15 residues. Trimming took off 3 bases at V and 3 bases at J, with 11 bases between the two ends. The CDR3 sequence: CASSLMRSSNEKLFF. The CDR3 nucleotides are TGTGCCAGCAGCTTGATGAGGAGCTCTAATGAAAAACTGTTTTTT.

The chain is built from TRBV30 and TRBJ1-2; 10 bases map to TRBD1. CDR3 size: 14 residues. Germline-derived CDR1 and CDR2 are GTSNPN and SVGIG (reference sequence). V trimming: 4 bases; J trimming: 5 bases; junction bases outside the gene matches: 7. This chain's CDR3 is CAWKETGGWYGYTF. The CDR3 coding sequence is TGTGCCTGGAAGGAGACAGGGGGCTGGTATGGCTACACCTTC.

V is TRBV19 and J is TRBJ1-5; D remains ambiguous. This CDR3 spans 13 amino acids. CDR1 and CDR2 from the germline V gene are LNHDA and SQIVND (reference sequence). The V end was cut by 8 bases, the J end by 2 bases, with 10 bases between. CDR3 in amino acids: CASAEVGNQPQHF. In DNA form, the CDR3 reads TGTGCCAGTGCGGAAGTCGGCAATCAGCCCCAGCATTTT.

The gene calls are TRBV27 and TRBJ1-2, with D possibly TRBD1 on 6 matching bases. The CDR3 totals 14 residues. Germline-derived CDR1 and CDR2 are MNHEY and SMNVEV (reference sequence). V was cut by 0 bases and J by 7 bases, with 12 bases left in between. The CDR3 protein is CASSLSMQGTGYTF. DNA for the CDR3: TGTGCCAGCAGTTTATCGATGCAGGGGACTGGCTACACCTTC.

On this clone: An end of the junction differs from the germline gene, which may be a read error. This rearrangement joins TRBV4-3 to TRBJ2-4; 7 nucleotides match TRBD2. The CDR3 has 18 amino acids. Germline values: CDR1 LGHNA, CDR2 YSLEER. The CDR3 DNA is TGCGCCAGCAGCCAATTTTTGGAAGCGGGACTCGCCAAAAACAGTCAGTACTTC. Residues: CASSQFLEAGLAKNSQYF.